The present T cell receptor (beta chain) was sequenced within a study of shared clonotypes between healthy human individuals. Study in general: In total, the donors were a couple of women and a few men aged 18 to 49. For every donor, three CD4 naive, three CD4 memory, two CD8 naive and one CD8 memory plates were used. Regarding the study as a whole: The generation probabilities recorded for non-shared clonotypes fell below those of clonotypes shared by all four donors. Naive subsets typically showed greater estimated richness than memory subsets.

Measured with immunoSEQ multiplex PCR; TCRdb has only the in-frame clones, and not every one. The profile covers roughly 1 million clones, with approximately 72% appearing a single time and approximately 1.5% taken by the ten largest. Trimming took 11 bases from V and 7 from J; bases not matched to a gene: 21. The CDR3 sequence is 16 residues long. Per the germline V gene, CDR1 is MDHEN and CDR2 is SYDVKM. About this clone: Its target is unknown.

V and J are TRBV28 and TRBJ2-7; 9 nucleotides agree with TRBD1. The origin of this receptor is a man younger than 35 in good health. The source material was memory CD4+ T cells sorted from blood. Specified subset: CD45RA-negative fraction. The CDR3 nucleotides read TGTGCCGCCCAGGGGGCGTCCGGACAGGGGTTGGGGGAGCAGTACTTC. Amino acids: CAAQGASGQGLGEQYF. The whole variable domain, remainder taken from reference TRBV28 and TRBJ2-7, is DVKVTQSSRYLVKRTGEKVFLECVQDMDHENMFWYRQDPGLGLRLIYFSYDVKMKEKGDIPEGYSVSREKKERFSLILESASTNQTSMYLCAAQGASGQGLGEQYFGPGTRLTVT.